This is a list of T cell receptor beta chains from one sample in a study of cytomegalovirus exposure and HLA in healthy donors. Assay used: immunoSEQ multiplex PCR; TCRdb lists only in-frame clones, some missing. The sample lists roughly 330,000 clones; about nine tenths were seen once. The sample taken for sequencing was PBMCs. Receptor source: a woman in her 30s in good health and CMV-seropositive. CDR3s include the opening cysteine and the closing phenylalanine or tryptophan. A D gene is named only where the DNA matches it firmly. Clone size, where shown, is once, few, many, or a class for clones that have expanded.

CDR3 protein,CDR3 DNA,D gene,V gene,CDR3 length,J gene,clone size
CASSGPGTGGGTEAFF,TGTGCCAGCAGCGGGCCCGGGACAGGGGGCGGCACTGAAGCTTTCTTT,TRBD1,TRBV9,16,TRBJ1-1,.
CASSFGGGAYNEQFF,TGTGCCAGCAGTTTCGGCGGGGGGGCCTACAATGAGCAGTTCTTC,TRBD2,TRBV28,15,TRBJ2-1,.
CASRPGTGGRSTEAFF,TGTGCCAGCAGGCCCGGGACAGGGGGACGGTCCACTGAAGCTTTCTTT,TRBD1,TRBV28,16,TRBJ1-1,once
CASSFNGLAGDYEQYF,TGTGCCAGCAGCTTCAACGGCCTAGCGGGGGACTACGAGCAGTACTTC,TRBD2,TRBV7-9,16,TRBJ2-7,.
CASSQVLGGWSYEQYF,TGCGCCAGCAGCCAAGTCCTGGGGGGCTGGTCCTACGAGCAGTACTTC,.,TRBV4-3,16,TRBJ2-7,.
CASSQLQSPPSTDTQYF,TGCGCCAGCAGCCAACTCCAATCCCCGCCTAGCACAGATACGCAGTATTTT,.,TRBV4-1,17,TRBJ2-3,.
CASSPAQAQVSNQPQHF,TGTGCCAGCTCACCAGCGCAAGCTCAGGTGTCCAATCAGCCCCAGCATTTT,.,TRBV18,17,TRBJ1-5,.
CASTEYEQYF,TGTGCCAGCACCGAGTACGAGCAGTACTTC,.,TRBV6-1,10,TRBJ2-7,.
CSVDGGEQFF,TGCAGCGTTGACGGCGGTGAGCAGTTCTTC,.,TRBV29-1,10,TRBJ2-1,.
CASSLSTGPGRSTEAFF,TGTGCCAGCAGTTTATCGACGGGGCCAGGGCGTTCTACTGAAGCTTTCTTT,.,TRBV27,17,TRBJ1-1,once
CASSQDKVNYEQYF,TGTGCCAGCAGCCAAGATAAGGTTAACTACGAGCAGTACTTC,.,TRBV4-2,14,TRBJ2-7,.
CASSPQVYTNEQYF,TGTGCCAGCAGCCCCCAGGTGTACACCAACGAGCAGTACTTC,.,TRBV9,14,TRBJ2-7,once
CASSDLPGQGRYGYTF,TGTGCCAGCAGTGACTTACCGGGACAGGGTCGGTATGGCTACACCTTC,TRBD1,TRBV6-4,16,TRBJ1-2,.
CASSPMYGTGTGELFF,TGTGCCAGCAGCCCAATGTATGGGACAGGGACCGGGGAGCTGTTTTTT,TRBD1,TRBV9,16,TRBJ2-2,.
CASRRGDSNQPQHF,TGTGCCAGCAGACGAGGGGATAGCAATCAGCCCCAGCATTTT,.,TRBV27,14,TRBJ1-5,.
CAWSVPGTGYEQYF,TGTGCCTGGAGTGTACCCGGGACAGGCTACGAGCAGTACTTC,TRBD1,TRBV30,14,TRBJ2-7,.
CASNDRGFGYTF,TGTGCCAGCAATGACAGGGGGTTTGGCTACACCTTC,TRBD1,TRBV2,12,TRBJ1-2,few
CASSLGTGTSGSYVETQYF,TGTGCCAGCAGTTTAGGTACCGGGACTAGCGGGTCCTATGTAGAGACCCAGTACTTC,TRBD2,TRBV28,19,TRBJ2-5,.
CASRGVLRNTEAFF,TGCGCCAGCAGAGGGGTTTTACGGAACACTGAAGCTTTCTTT,.,TRBV4-1,14,TRBJ1-1,.
CASSEQGVRETQYF,TGTGCCAGCAGCGAACAGGGGGTAAGAGAGACCCAGTACTTC,TRBD1,TRBV2,14,TRBJ2-5,.
CASSEGRENTEAFF,TGCGCCAGCAGTGAAGGGAGGGAGAACACTGAAGCTTTCTTT,.,TRBV10-1,14,TRBJ1-1,.
CASSLRDSNQPQHF,TGTGCCAGCAGTCTCCGGGACAGCAATCAGCCCCAGCATTTT,.,TRBV28,14,TRBJ1-5,.
CASSLRGVGNEQFF,TGTGCCAGCAGCCTTAGGGGGGTGGGGAATGAGCAGTTCTTC,.,TRBV6-5,14,TRBJ2-1,.